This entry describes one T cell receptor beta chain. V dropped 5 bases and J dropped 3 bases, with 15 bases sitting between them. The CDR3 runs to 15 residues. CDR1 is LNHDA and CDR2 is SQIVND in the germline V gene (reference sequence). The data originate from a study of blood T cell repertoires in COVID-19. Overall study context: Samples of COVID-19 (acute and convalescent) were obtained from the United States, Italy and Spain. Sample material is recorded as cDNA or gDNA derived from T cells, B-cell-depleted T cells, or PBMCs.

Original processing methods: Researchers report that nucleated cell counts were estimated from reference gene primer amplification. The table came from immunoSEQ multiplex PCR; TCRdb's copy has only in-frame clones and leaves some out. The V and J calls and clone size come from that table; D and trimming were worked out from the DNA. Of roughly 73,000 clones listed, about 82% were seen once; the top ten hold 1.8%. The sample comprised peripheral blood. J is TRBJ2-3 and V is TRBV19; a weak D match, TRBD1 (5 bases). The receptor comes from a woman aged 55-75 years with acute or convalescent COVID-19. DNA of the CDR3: TGTGCCAGTAGTGTCGACGGACGACAGACAGATACGCAGTATTTT. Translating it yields CASSVDGRQTDTQYF.